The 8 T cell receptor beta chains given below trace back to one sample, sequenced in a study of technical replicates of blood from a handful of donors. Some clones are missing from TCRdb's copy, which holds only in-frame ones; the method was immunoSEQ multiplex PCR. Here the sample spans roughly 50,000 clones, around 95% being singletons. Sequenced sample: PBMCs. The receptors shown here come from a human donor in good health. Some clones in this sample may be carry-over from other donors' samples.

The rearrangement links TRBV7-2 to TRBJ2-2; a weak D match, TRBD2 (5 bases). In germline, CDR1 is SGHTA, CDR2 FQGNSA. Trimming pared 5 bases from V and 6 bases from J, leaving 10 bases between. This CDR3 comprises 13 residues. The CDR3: CASSPEVAGELFF. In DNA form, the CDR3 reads TGTGCCAGCAGCCCGGAGGTGGCCGGGGAGCTGTTTTTT.

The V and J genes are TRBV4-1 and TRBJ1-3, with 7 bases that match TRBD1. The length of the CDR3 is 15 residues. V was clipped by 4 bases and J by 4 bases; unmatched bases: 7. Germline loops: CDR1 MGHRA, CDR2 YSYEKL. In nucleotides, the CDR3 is TGCGCCAGCAGCCCCGAGGACAGGTGGGGAAACACCATATATTTT. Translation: CASSPEDRWGNTIYF.

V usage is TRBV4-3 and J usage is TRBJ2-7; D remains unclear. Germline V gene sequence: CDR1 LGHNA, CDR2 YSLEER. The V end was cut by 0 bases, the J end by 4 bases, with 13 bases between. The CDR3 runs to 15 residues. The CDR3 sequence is CASSQDKASGYEQYF. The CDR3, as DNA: TGCGCCAGCAGCCAAGATAAGGCTAGTGGATACGAGCAGTACTTC.

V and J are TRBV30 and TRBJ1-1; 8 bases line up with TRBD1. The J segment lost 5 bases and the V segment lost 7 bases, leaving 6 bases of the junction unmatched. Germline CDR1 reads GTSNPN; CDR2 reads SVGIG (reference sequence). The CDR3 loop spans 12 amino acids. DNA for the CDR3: TGTGCCTCGCACAGGGGGGGGACTGAAGCTTTCTTT. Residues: CASHRGGTEAFF. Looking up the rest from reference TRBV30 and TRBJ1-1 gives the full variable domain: SQTIHQWPATLVQPVGSPLSLECTVEGTSNPNLYWYRQAAGRGLQLLFYSVGIGQISSEVPQNLSASRPQDRQFILSSKKLLLSDSGFYLCASHRGGTEAFFGQGTRLTVV.

DNA for the CDR3: TGTGCCAGCAGCCCAACAGGGCCAGAGACCCAGTACTTC. It yields the protein CASSPTGPETQYF. The chain joins TRBV5-4 to TRBJ2-5; a weak D match, TRBD1 (6 bases). With 4 bases removed from V and 4 bases from J, the gap between germline ends came to 11 bases. The CDR3 loop spans 13 amino acids. In germline, CDR1 is SGHNT, CDR2 YYREEE (reference sequence).

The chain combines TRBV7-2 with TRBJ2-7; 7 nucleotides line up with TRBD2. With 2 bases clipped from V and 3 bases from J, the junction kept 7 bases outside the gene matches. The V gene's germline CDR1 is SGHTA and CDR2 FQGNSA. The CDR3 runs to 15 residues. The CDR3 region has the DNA TGTGCCAGCAGCTTATCTGGCGGGGGTCACTACGAGCAGTACTTC. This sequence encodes CASSLSGGGHYEQYF.

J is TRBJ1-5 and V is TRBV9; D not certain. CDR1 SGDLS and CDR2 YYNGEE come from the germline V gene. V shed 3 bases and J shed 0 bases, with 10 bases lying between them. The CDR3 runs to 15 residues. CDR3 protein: CASSAGALSNQPQHF. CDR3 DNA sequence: TGTGCCAGCAGCGCCGGAGCTCTTAGCAATCAGCCCCAGCATTTT.

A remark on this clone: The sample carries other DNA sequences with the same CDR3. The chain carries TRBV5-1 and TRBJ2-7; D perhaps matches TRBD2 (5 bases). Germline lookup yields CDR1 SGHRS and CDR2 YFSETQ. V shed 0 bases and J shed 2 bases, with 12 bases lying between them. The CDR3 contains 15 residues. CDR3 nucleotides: TGCGCCAGCAGCTTGGGGTTAGCCGGGACCTACGAGCAGTACTTC. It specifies CASSLGLAGTYEQYF.